The 29 T cell receptor beta chains below were found in one sample sequenced in a study of T cells of healthy individuals. TCRdb processed the 5' RACE reads anew with MiXCR; each CDR3 protein has one entry. The data show 95,000 to 100,000 distinct CDR3 sequences, with under 20% seen just once and approximately 5.7% held by the top ten. Receptors originate from a human donor in good health.

The table lists this clonotype with many counts. The gene calls are TRBV18 and TRBJ2-7, with TRBD2 identical over 8 bases. Germline loops: CDR1 KGHSH, CDR2 LQKENI. This CDR3 has 18 amino acids. Trimming at V came to 2 bases and at J to 0 bases, leaving 12 bases not matched to a gene. The CDR3 region is CASSPGAKAGVRSYEQYF. Here the CDR3 DNA reads TGTGCCAGCTCACCAGGGGCGAAAGCGGGGGTTCGCTCCTACGAGCAGTACTTC.

This clonotype was detected ten times or more. This sequence joins TRBV12-3 or TRBV12-4 and TRBJ2-7; 13 nucleotides line up with TRBD2. CDR3 size: 17 residues. With 8 bases clipped from V and 6 bases from J, the junction kept 16 bases outside the gene matches. The CDR3 sequence: CASARTSGSNPPPEQYF. CDR3 nucleotides: TGTGCCAGCGCAAGGACTAGCGGGAGTAATCCCCCTCCCGAGCAGTACTTC.

As regards this clonotype: Since the CDR3 does not end with the conserved phenylalanine or tryptophan, this likely comes from a read error. CDR3 residues: CASSLTGGRGYNEQFL. The CDR3 nucleotides read TGTGCCAGCAGCTTAACTGGCGGGAGGGGATACAATGAGCAGTTCCTC. V and J are TRBV7-2 and TRBJ2-1; 9 bases line up with TRBD2. The CDR3 covers 16 residues. With 2 bases clipped from V and 4 bases from J, the junction kept 6 bases outside the gene matches. Germline CDR1 reads SGHTA; CDR2 reads FQGNSA.

This clonotype was observed a handful of times. The rearrangement uses TRBV20-1 and TRBJ2-3; D might be TRBD1 or TRBD2, each matching 5 bases. CDR3 length: 17 residues. V lost 0 bases, J lost 1 base, and 17 bases lay in between. Germline V gene lookup returns CDR1 DFQATT and CDR2 SNEGSKA (reference sequence). CDR3 nucleotide sequence: TGCAGTGCTAGAGACCTTAGGGACGGGCGGCGCACAGATACGCAGTATTTT. This encodes CSARDLRDGRRTDTQYF.

The V gene is TRBV6-2 or TRBV6-3, the J gene TRBJ2-7, with D uncertain. The CDR3 totals 11 residues. Between the trimmed V and J ends, which lost 4 bases and 6 bases, there was a span of 7 bases. The germline gives CDR1 MNHEY, CDR2 SVGEGT. CDR3 amino acids: CASSSIVEQYF. DNA of the CDR3: TGTGCCAGCAGTTCCATAGTCGAGCAGTACTTC.

This clonotype was seen at least ten times. The genes are TRBV11-3 and TRBJ2-1; 10 bases map to TRBD2. J lost 6 bases, V lost 5 bases, and 10 bases had no gene match. The germline V gene encodes CDR1 SGHNT and CDR2 YENEEA. The CDR3 is made up of 16 amino acids. The CDR3 nucleotides are TGTGCCAGCAGCGCACAAGCGGGGGGGATCGGCAATGAGCAGTTCTTC. Protein product: CASSAQAGGIGNEQFF. Full variable domain (outside the CDR3, taken from reference TRBV11-3 and TRBJ2-1): EAGVVQSPRYKIIEKKQPVAFWCNPISGHNTLYWYLQNLGQGPELLIRYENEEAVDDSQLPKDRFSAERLKGVDSTLKIQPAELGDSAVYLCASSAQAGGIGNEQFFGPGTRLTVL.

Only one count was recorded for this clonotype. The V gene is TRBV6-5, the J gene TRBJ2-1, with D possibly TRBD2 on 6 matching bases. The V gene lost 7 bases and the J gene lost 2 bases, with 15 bases spanning the gap. The CDR3 sequence is 15 residues long. CDR1 and CDR2 from the germline V gene are MNHEY and SVGAGI. The CDR3 DNA sequence: TGTGCCAGCACCTTAGGGCTAGCGACCTACAATGAGCAGTTCTTC. This translates into CASTLGLATYNEQFF.

The J gene is TRBJ1-1, the V gene TRBV19, with TRBD1 as a possible D gene (5 bases). Germline CDR1 reads LNHDA; CDR2 reads SQIVND (reference sequence). The CDR3 totals 15 residues. V was trimmed by 7 bases and J by 1 base, leaving 16 bases between them. The CDR3 loop reads CASTHSGGTNTEAFF. The CDR3 coding sequence is TGTGCCAGTACCCACAGCGGGGGAACGAACACTGAAGCTTTCTTT.

The chain couples TRBV15 to TRBJ2-2; D is unresolved. The CDR3 contains 14 residues. Trimming took off 9 bases at V and 1 base at J, with 12 bases between the two ends. Germline values: CDR1 LNHNV, CDR2 YYDKDF (reference sequence). CDR3 DNA sequence: TGTGCCACTTCGGCTTTATTGAACACCGGGGAGCTGTTTTTT. This sequence encodes CATSALLNTGELFF. The variable domain in full, with the rest retrieved from reference TRBV15 and TRBJ2-2, is DAMVIQNPRYQVTQFGKPVTLSCSQTLNHNVMYWYQQKSSQAPKLLFHYYDKDFNNEADTPDNFQSRRPNTSFCFLDIRSPGLGDTAMYLCATSALLNTGELFFGEGSRLTVL.

This clonotype showed up just a few times. This chain connects TRBV4-3 to TRBJ2-2, with D possibly TRBD1 on 6 matching bases. Germline CDR1 is LGHNA and CDR2 is YSLEER. The CDR3 has 16 residues. V was cut by 1 base and J by 5 bases, with 14 bases left in between. This CDR3 is CASSQGTGTLTGELFF. Written as DNA, the CDR3 is TGCGCCAGCAGCCAAGGGACCGGGACATTGACCGGGGAGCTGTTTTTT.

This clonotype was recorded a few times. The J gene is TRBJ1-5, the V gene TRBV4-3; tentative D call: TRBD1 (5 bases). Germline CDR1 LGHNA, CDR2 YSLEER. Trimming took off 0 bases at V and 5 bases at J, with 8 bases between the two ends. The length of the CDR3 is 14 residues. This CDR3 is CASSQELGDQPQHF. In DNA, the CDR3 is TGCGCCAGCAGCCAAGAATTAGGGGATCAGCCCCAGCATTTT.

For this clonotype: With a much larger clone just one base away, this may be a read error. The chain links TRBV6-2 or TRBV6-3 to TRBJ1-6, with D tentatively TRBD1 (6 bases). Trimming took 2 bases from V and 8 from J, leaving 16 bases between them. Germline loops: CDR1 MNHEY, CDR2 SVGEGT. CDR3 length equals 16 residues. The CDR3 sequence: CASSYGIWTEDSPLHF. The CDR3 DNA reads TGTGCCAGCAGTTACGGCATTTGGACAGAAGATTCACCCCTCCACTTT.

This chain uses TRBV5-4 with TRBJ2-2; D remains ambiguous. This CDR3 is built from 12 residues. Germline V CDR1 and CDR2: SGHNT, YYREEE (reference sequence). Trimming removed 4 bases from V and 8 bases from J, with 9 bases in between. CDR3 loop: CASSESTGELFF. CDR3 DNA sequence: TGTGCCAGCAGCGAGAGCACGGGGGAGCTGTTTTTT.

V and J are TRBV6-1 and TRBJ1-5, with D possibly matching TRBD1 (6 bases). Per the germline V gene, CDR1 is MNHNS and CDR2 is SASEGT. This CDR3 contains 18 residues. The ends were cut back, 2 bases at V and 3 bases at J, with 20 bases in the middle. The CDR3 region is CASSEPRQGRSNNQPQHF. The CDR3 DNA is TGTGCCAGCAGTGAACCCCGCCAGGGGCGTTCAAACAATCAGCCCCAGCATTTT.

This clonotype has at least ten counts. This sequence joins TRBV5-1 and TRBJ1-4; a weak D match, TRBD1 (6 bases). Germline V gene data show CDR1 as SGHRS and CDR2 as YFSETQ. The CDR3 runs 14 residues. V dropped 0 bases and J dropped 4 bases, with 7 bases sitting between them. The CDR3: CASSLGTDNEKLFF. In DNA form, the CDR3 reads TGCGCCAGCAGCTTGGGGACAGATAATGAAAAACTGTTTTTT.

This clonotype was observed a few times. The chain is built from TRBV5-8 and TRBJ1-4; the D gene is possibly TRBD1 (5 bases). The CDR3 has 16 amino acids. Trimming took 0 bases from V and 4 from J, leaving 13 bases between them. Germline V gives CDR1 SGHTS, CDR2 YDEGEE. The CDR3 DNA sequence: TGTGCCAGCAGCTTGGCGGGTCGGACACTTAATGAAAAACTGTTTTTT. Protein product: CASSLAGRTLNEKLFF.

The table lists this clonotype with a few counts. This sequence joins TRBV4-2 and TRBJ1-5; no clear D. The germline V and J ends were trimmed by 1 base and 7 bases, with 5 bases remaining between them. The CDR3 is 12 amino acids. Germline V gives CDR1 LGHNA, CDR2 YNFKEQ. CDR3 sequence (DNA): TGTGCCAGCAGCCAAGGGACGCAGCCCCAGCATTTT. The encoded protein is CASSQGTQPQHF.

This clonotype appeared many times. The V gene is TRBV18, the J gene TRBJ2-5, with D unresolved. CDR1 is KGHSH and CDR2 is LQKENI in the germline V gene. V lost 6 bases and J lost 5, with 10 bases in between. The CDR3 sequence is 12 residues long. CDR3 loop: CASSALWETQYF. In nucleotides, the CDR3 is TGTGCCAGCTCCGCTCTTTGGGAGACCCAGTACTTC. The variable domain in full, with the rest retrieved from reference TRBV18 and TRBJ2-5, is NAGVMQNPRHLVRRRGQEARLRCSPMKGHSHVYWYRQLPEEGLKFMVYLQKENIIDESGMPKERFSAEFPKEGPSILRIQQVVRGDSAAYFCASSALWETQYFGPGTRLLVL.

This rearrangement joins TRBV20-1 to TRBJ2-1; 9 bases match TRBD2. The V and J ends lost 3 bases and 2 bases, in that order; junction bases with no gene match: 8. This CDR3 contains 16 residues. The V gene's germline CDR1 is DFQATT and CDR2 SNEGSKA (reference sequence). As DNA, the CDR3 is TGCAGTGCTAGCTGGAGGCGGGGGGGCCCCTACAATGAGCAGTTCTTC. Translating it yields CSASWRRGGPYNEQFF.

To note about this clonotype: A much more abundant neighbour one base away suggests this may be a read error. The chain uses TRBV7-6 and TRBJ2-3; maybe TRBD2 (7 bases). V was trimmed by 2 bases and J by 5 bases, leaving 14 bases between them. CDR3 length: 15 amino acids. The germline V gene has CDR1 SGHVS and CDR2 FNYEAQ. The CDR3 coding sequence is TGTGCCAGCAGCTTACAGGGGAGGGGGGAAGATACGCAGTATTTT. It yields the protein CASSLQGRGEDTQYF.

The sample holds many counts of this clonotype. The chain is built from TRBV7-2 and TRBJ1-2; D is ambiguous. The CDR3 consists of 12 residues. Trimming removed 3 bases at V and 6 bases at J, with 8 bases between. From germline, CDR1 is SGHTA and CDR2 FQGNSA. The CDR3 loop is CASSFGGDGYTF. DNA for the CDR3: TGTGCCAGCAGCTTTGGTGGAGATGGCTACACCTTC. The full variable domain, completed using reference TRBV7-2 and TRBJ1-2, is GAGVSQSPSNKVTEKGKDVELRCDPISGHTALYWYRQSLGQGLEFLIYFQGNSAPDKSGLPSDRFSAERTGGSVSTLTIQRTQQEDSAVYLCASSFGGDGYTFGSGTRLTVV.

The chain couples TRBV5-1 to TRBJ2-7, with D perhaps TRBD2 (6 bases). Germline loops: CDR1 SGHRS, CDR2 YFSETQ. The CDR3 is 14 amino acids. Deletions cut 0 bases from V and 3 bases from J, with 10 bases between. The chain's CDR3 is CASSLGDSSYEQYF. CDR3 DNA: TGCGCCAGCAGCTTGGGGGACTCAAGCTACGAGCAGTACTTC.

Many counts were recorded for this clonotype. V is TRBV7-6 and J is TRBJ1-1; D is undetermined. The length of the CDR3 is 14 residues. Germline lookup yields CDR1 SGHVS and CDR2 FNYEAQ. Trimming took off 2 bases at V and 0 bases at J, with 7 bases between the two ends. The CDR3 reads CASSLSQMNTEAFF. The CDR3 region has the DNA TGTGCCAGCAGCTTATCTCAGATGAACACTGAAGCTTTCTTT.

This clonotype appeared many times. The J gene is TRBJ2-3, the V gene TRBV4-2; 12 bases match TRBD2. Germline CDR1 and CDR2: LGHNA and YNFKEQ. The CDR3 spans 15 residues. Losses at the gene ends were 4 bases for V and 6 bases for J; bases not matched to a gene: 5. CDR3 in amino acids: CASSPLAGGLDTQYF. CDR3 nucleotides: TGTGCCAGCAGCCCTCTAGCGGGGGGGCTGGATACGCAGTATTTT.

This chain joins TRBV4-1 and TRBJ1-5; D remains unclear. The V end lost 1 base, the J end lost 5 bases, and 9 bases lay between the germline ends. The CDR3 runs 14 residues. Germline V gene lookup returns CDR1 MGHRA and CDR2 YSYEKL. The DNA of the CDR3 is TGCGCCAGCAGCCAAGGGTATCGATATCAGCCCCAGCATTTT. It specifies CASSQGYRYQPQHF.

In its sample, this clonotype was seen many times. The V and J genes are TRBV5-1 and TRBJ2-7; the D is unclear. The CDR3 runs 11 residues. V gave up 0 bases and J gave up 3 bases, with 1 base separating them. Germline CDR1 is SGHRS and CDR2 is YFSETQ. The CDR3 DNA follows: TGCGCCAGCAGCTTGGACTACGAGCAGTACTTC. This sequence encodes CASSLDYEQYF.

This clonotype was detected a few times. V is TRBV29-1 and J is TRBJ2-7; D is uncertain. Trimming stripped 4 bases from V and 5 bases from J, with 12 bases between. This CDR3 spans 12 amino acids. Per germline, CDR1 SQVTM and CDR2 ANQGSEA. The CDR3 DNA reads TGCAGCGTTGCGATGTCCCCCAACGAGCAGTACTTC. It encodes CSVAMSPNEQYF.

J is TRBJ2-7 and V is TRBV7-2, with 8 nucleotides matching TRBD2. The V gene end was trimmed by 5 bases and the J gene end by 2 bases; junction bases not matched to a gene: 8. In germline, CDR1 is SGHTA, CDR2 FQGNSA. The CDR3 is 15 residues long. CDR3 sequence: CASSTGLGGPYEQYF. DNA for the CDR3: TGTGCCAGCAGCACGGGACTAGGCGGCCCCTACGAGCAGTACTTC.

The chain links TRBV20-1 to TRBJ1-5; possible D gene TRBD1, 5 bases. The CDR3 runs 16 residues. The V end lost 1 base, the J end lost 0 bases, and 13 bases lay between the germline ends. CDR1 is DFQATT, CDR2 SNEGSKA, per germline (reference sequence). CDR3 in amino acids: CSARASGGYSNQPQHF. In nucleotides, the CDR3 is TGCAGTGCTAGAGCTTCTGGGGGGTATAGCAATCAGCCCCAGCATTTT.